One sample yielded the 15 T cell receptor beta chains listed below, sequenced in a study of early T cells in non-severe SARS-CoV-2 infection. TCRdb re-called the 5' RACE reads with MiXCR, one entry per CDR3 protein. Of tens of thousands of distinct CDR3 sequences listed, around 10% are singletons. Sequenced material: whole blood. The receptors shown here come from an adult who was a healthcare worker with PCR-confirmed SARS-CoV-2 infection or an uninfected control (not recorded which).

This clonotype was recorded many times. The chain combines TRBV7-8 with TRBJ2-7; D gene uncertain. V was cut by 0 bases and J by 2 bases, with 8 bases left in between. CDR1 and CDR2 from the germline V gene are SGHVS and FQNEAQ. The CDR3 extends over 14 amino acids. CDR3 sequence: CASSLAGQPYEQYF. The CDR3 DNA follows: TGTGCCAGCAGCTTAGCGGGCCAGCCCTACGAGCAGTACTTC.

This clonotype showed up many times. The chain links TRBV5-1 to TRBJ2-1, with 8 bases lining up with TRBD1. CDR1 and CDR2 from the germline V gene are SGHRS and YFSETQ. The V and J ends lost 4 bases and 3 bases, in that order; junction bases with no gene match: 3. The CDR3 contains 14 residues. The CDR3 spells CASSTDRDYNEQFF. In DNA, the CDR3 is TGCGCCAGCAGCACGGACAGGGACTACAATGAGCAGTTCTTC.

V usage is TRBV7-2 and J usage is TRBJ1-2, with D perhaps TRBD1 (6 bases). There are 14 residues in the CDR3. V shed 3 bases and J shed 6 bases, with 14 bases lying between them. Per the germline V gene, CDR1 is SGHTA and CDR2 is FQGNSA. Here the CDR3 DNA reads TGTGCCAGCAGCTTGACAGGAGCGTATCATGGCTACACCTTC. This gives the protein CASSLTGAYHGYTF.

This chain's CDR3 is CASSLRTGGYEQYF. Written as DNA, the CDR3 is TGTGCCAGCAGCCTCAGGACAGGGGGCTACGAGCAGTACTTC. This chain connects TRBV6-6 to TRBJ2-7; 10 positions agree with TRBD1. The CDR3 length is 14 residues. After removal of 6 bases from V and 3 bases from J, the junction contained 5 bases not matched to a gene. Germline CDR1 and CDR2: MNHNY and SVGAGI (reference sequence).

There are many counts of this clonotype. This rearrangement joins TRBV6-1 to TRBJ2-7; TRBD1 matches at 9 bases. CDR3 size: 15 residues. Germline lookup yields CDR1 MNHNS and CDR2 SASEGT. V lost 2 bases to trimming and J lost 3 bases; unmatched junction nucleotides: 5. The CDR3 spells CASSEMEDRGYEQYF. The CDR3 DNA is TGTGCCAGCAGTGAAATGGAGGACAGGGGCTACGAGCAGTACTTC.

This clonotype was seen a few times. The V and J genes are TRBV7-2 and TRBJ2-1; tentatively, D is TRBD1 or TRBD2 (5 bases each). Germline CDR1 reads SGHTA; CDR2 reads FQGNSA. V dropped 1 base and J dropped 4 bases, with 17 bases sitting between them. The CDR3 spans 17 residues. The CDR3, as DNA: TGTGCCAGCAGCTTAGGATGGGGGTCAGACTTATACAATGAGCAGTTCTTC. It translates to CASSLGWGSDLYNEQFF. Drawing the rest from reference TRBV7-2 and TRBJ2-1, the complete variable domain is GAGVSQSPSNKVTEKGKDVELRCDPISGHTALYWYRQSLGQGLEFLIYFQGNSAPDKSGLPSDRFSAERTGGSVSTLTIQRTQQEDSAVYLCASSLGWGSDLYNEQFFGPGTRLTVL.

J is TRBJ2-7 and V is TRBV6-2 or TRBV6-3, with 10 positions matching TRBD1. The V gene's germline CDR1 is MNHEY and CDR2 SVGEGT. The CDR3 extends over 16 amino acids. V shed 0 bases, J shed 2 bases, and the junction held 4 bases outside the gene matches. The CDR3 DNA is TGTGCCAGCAGTTACTCCCGGACAGGGGGTGCCTACGAGCAGTACTTC. Translation gives CASSYSRTGGAYEQYF.

The chain couples TRBV19 to TRBJ1-2; a possible D gene is TRBD1 (5 bases). Trimming removed 7 bases at V and 1 base at J, with 13 bases between. CDR3 length: 14 residues. The germline V gene encodes CDR1 LNHDA and CDR2 SQIVND (reference sequence). CDR3 coding DNA: TGTGCCAGTACTGATAGACAGATTAACTATGGCTACACCTTC. Translation: CASTDRQINYGYTF.

This clonotype was observed at least ten times. The CDR3 sequence is CASSLDRGSTDTQYF. The CDR3, as DNA: TGCGCCAGCAGCTTAGATCGGGGTAGCACAGATACGCAGTATTTT. The chain uses TRBV5-1 and TRBJ2-3, with D maybe TRBD2 (5 bases). CDR1 and CDR2 from the germline V gene are SGHRS and YFSETQ. This CDR3 comprises 15 residues. The V end was cut by 2 bases, the J end by 0 bases, with 10 bases between. The complete variable domain, with remaining parts taken from reference TRBV5-1 and TRBJ2-3, reads KAGVTQTPRYLIKTRGQQVTLSCSPISGHRSVSWYQQTPGQGLQFLFEYFSETQRNKGNFPGRFSGRQFSNSRSEMNVSTLELGDSALYLCASSLDRGSTDTQYFGPGTRLTVL.

This clonotype was recorded once. A read error is possible here, since a much larger clone lies one base away. Without the conserved terminal phenylalanine or tryptophan, this CDR3 likely stems from a read error. The chain recombines TRBV20-1 with TRBJ2-3, with no clear D. CDR3 length equals 15 residues. V was clipped by 6 bases and J by 0 bases, with 16 bases between them. Germline lookup yields CDR1 DFQATT and CDR2 SNEGSKA (reference sequence). Here the CDR3 reads CSAHSGLESTDTQYL. CDR3 DNA sequence: TGCAGTGCGCATAGTGGGCTAGAAAGCACAGATACGCAGTATTTA.

This clonotype was detected a few times. The chain employs TRBV19 and TRBJ2-1; a weak D match, TRBD2 (5 bases). Germline CDR1 reads LNHDA; CDR2 reads SQIVND (reference sequence). Trimming stripped 0 bases from V and 9 bases from J, with 15 bases between. There are 15 residues in the CDR3. Here the CDR3 DNA reads TGTGCCAGTAGTATAGATCTCCCAGCGGCCGGTGAGCAGTTCTTC. Its protein product is CASSIDLPAAGEQFF.

This clonotype has ten or more counts. The V and J genes are TRBV7-2 and TRBJ1-5, with 9 bases that match TRBD1. Germline values: CDR1 SGHTA, CDR2 FQGNSA. The ends lost 5 bases at V and 0 bases at J; junction bases unmatched: 5. This CDR3 has 16 residues. CDR3 DNA sequence: TGTGCCAGCAGCAATGGACAGGGGAATAGCAATCAGCCCCAGCATTTT. This translates into CASSNGQGNSNQPQHF.

This clonotype has at least ten counts. This rearrangement joins TRBV29-1 to TRBJ2-3; 16 positions match TRBD2. The CDR3 is 16 amino acids. The ends lost 5 bases at V and 1 base at J; junction bases unmatched: 3. CDR1 SQVTM and CDR2 ANQGSEA come from the germline V gene. This CDR3 reads CSVPGTSGRGTDTQYF. The CDR3 DNA is TGCAGCGTTCCCGGGACTAGCGGGAGGGGCACAGATACGCAGTATTTT.

Many counts were recorded for this clonotype. The genes are TRBV7-9 and TRBJ2-1; D is perhaps TRBD2 (6 bases). This CDR3 has 18 amino acids. Trimming took 4 bases from V and 0 from J, leaving 19 bases between them. Germline lookup yields CDR1 SEHNR and CDR2 FQNEAQ (reference sequence). The CDR3 protein is CASSSEGIAAFSYNEQFF. The CDR3 DNA is TGTGCCAGCAGCTCAGAGGGGATAGCGGCATTCTCCTACAATGAGCAGTTCTTC.

This clonotype was counted a few times. The chain is built from TRBV7-9 and TRBJ2-1, with D perhaps matching TRBD1 (5 bases). Germline CDR1 SEHNR, CDR2 FQNEAQ (reference sequence). The V end was cut by 5 bases, the J end by 10 bases, with 9 bases between. The CDR3 covers 11 residues. CDR3 region: CASSGAGEQFF. Here the CDR3 DNA reads TGTGCCAGCAGCGGGGCCGGGGAGCAGTTCTTC.